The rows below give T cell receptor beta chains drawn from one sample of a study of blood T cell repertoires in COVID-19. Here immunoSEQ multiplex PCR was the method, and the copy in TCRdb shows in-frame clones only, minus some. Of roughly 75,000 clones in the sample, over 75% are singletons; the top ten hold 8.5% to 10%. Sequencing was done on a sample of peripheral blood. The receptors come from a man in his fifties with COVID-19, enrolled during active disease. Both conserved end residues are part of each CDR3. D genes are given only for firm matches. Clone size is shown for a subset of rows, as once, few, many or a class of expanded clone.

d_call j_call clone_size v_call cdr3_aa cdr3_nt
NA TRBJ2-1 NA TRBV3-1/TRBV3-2 CASSQGTINNEQFF TGTGCCAGCAGCCAAGGAACAATAAACAATGAGCAGTTCTTC
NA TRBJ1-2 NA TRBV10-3 CAIGGTYGYTF TGTGCCATCGGCGGTACCTATGGCTACACCTTC
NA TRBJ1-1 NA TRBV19 CASSITGKNTEAFF TGTGCCAGTAGTATTACGGGGAAGAACACTGAAGCTTTCTTT
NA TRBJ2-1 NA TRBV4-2 CASSQGRGGRGYEQFF TGTGCCAGCAGCCAAGGCCGAGGCGGAAGGGGGTATGAGCAGTTCTTC
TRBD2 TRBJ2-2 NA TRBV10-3 CAIGPGLAGFGELFF TGTGCCATCGGGCCGGGACTAGCGGGATTTGGGGAGCTGTTTTTT
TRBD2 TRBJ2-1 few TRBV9 CASSVEGGRPYNEQFF TGTGCCAGCAGCGTAGAAGGCGGGAGACCCTACAATGAGCAGTTCTTC
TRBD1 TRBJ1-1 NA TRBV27 CASSLLQGAITEAFF TGTGCCAGCAGTTTACTCCAGGGGGCTATCACTGAAGCTTTCTTT
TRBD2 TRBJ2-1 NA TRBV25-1 CASRRGVNEQFF TGTGCCAGCAGGCGGGGGGTTAATGAGCAGTTCTTC
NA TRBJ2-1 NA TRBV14 CASSQGPSGAFNEQFF TGTGCCAGCAGCCAAGGCCCCTCGGGAGCATTCAATGAGCAGTTCTTC
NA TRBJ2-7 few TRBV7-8 CASSLPGTTEQYF TGTGCCAGCAGCTTACCCGGGACAACCGAGCAGTACTTC
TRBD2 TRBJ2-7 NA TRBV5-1 CASSAGLAGGTYEQYF TGCGCCAGCAGCGCGGGACTAGCGGGAGGGACCTACGAGCAGTACTTC
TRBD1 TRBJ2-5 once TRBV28 CASSPTGTGIQETQYF TGTGCCAGCAGTCCCACCGGGACAGGCATTCAAGAGACCCAGTACTTC
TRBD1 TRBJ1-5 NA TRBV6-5 CASSPDRSNQPQHF TGTGCCAGCAGCCCGGACAGGAGCAATCAGCCCCAGCATTTT
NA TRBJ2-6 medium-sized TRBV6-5 CASSPQVSGANVLTF TGTGCCAGCAGTCCGCAGGTCTCTGGGGCCAACGTCCTGACTTTC
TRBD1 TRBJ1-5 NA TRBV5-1 CASSLGTGTSEPQHF TGCGCCAGCAGCTTAGGGACAGGGACGTCTGAGCCCCAGCATTTT
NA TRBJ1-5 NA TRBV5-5 CASSLGRVGNQPQHF TGTGCCAGCAGCTTGGGCAGGGTGGGCAATCAGCCCCAGCATTTT
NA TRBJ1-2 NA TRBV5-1 CASRDQGQNYGYTF TGCGCCAGCAGAGACCAGGGGCAAAACTATGGCTACACCTTC
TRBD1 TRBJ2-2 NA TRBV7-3 CASSEQGATGELFF TGTGCCAGCAGCGAACAGGGGGCCACCGGGGAGCTGTTTTTT
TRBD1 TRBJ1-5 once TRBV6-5 CASSTGAVSNQPQHF TGTGCCAGTTCGACAGGGGCCGTTAGCAATCAGCCCCAGCATTTT
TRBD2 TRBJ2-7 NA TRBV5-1 CASSSTSGSNEQYF TGCGCCAGCAGCTCGACTAGCGGGAGCAACGAGCAGTACTTC
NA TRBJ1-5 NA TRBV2 CASRNRDLTLNQPQHF TGTGCCAGCAGGAACAGGGACCTGACTCTGAATCAGCCCCAGCATTTT
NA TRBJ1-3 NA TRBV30 CAWRGGEDSGNTIYF TGTGCCTGGAGGGGAGGGGAGGACTCTGGAAACACCATATATTTT
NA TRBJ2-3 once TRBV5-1 CASSLAVRSTDTQYF TGCGCCAGCAGCTTGGCAGTCAGGTCCACAGATACGCAGTATTTT
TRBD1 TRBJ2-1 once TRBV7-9 CASSFSGTGGFHEQFF TGTGCCAGCAGCTTCTCCGGGACAGGGGGTTTCCATGAGCAGTTCTTC
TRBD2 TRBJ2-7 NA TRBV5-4 CASSPRGSGSYEQYF TGTGCCAGCAGCCCCCGCGGTAGCGGGAGTTACGAGCAGTACTTC
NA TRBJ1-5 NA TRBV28 CASIRAGGRNQPQHF TGTGCCAGCATTCGGGCCGGGGGAAGAAATCAGCCCCAGCATTTT
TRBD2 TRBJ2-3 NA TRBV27 CASSLSGGRRATQYF TGTGCCAGCAGTTTATCAGGCGGGAGACGCGCTACGCAGTATTTT
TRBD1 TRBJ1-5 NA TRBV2 CASSEALGQGDQPQHF TGTGCCAGCAGTGAAGCGCTTGGGCAGGGGGATCAGCCCCAGCATTTT
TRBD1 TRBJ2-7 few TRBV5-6 CASSAGTGVSYEQYF TGTGCCAGCAGCGCCGGGACAGGGGTGTCGTACGAGCAGTACTTC
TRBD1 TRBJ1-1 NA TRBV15 CATSREGTGAQSTEAFF TGTGCCACCAGCAGAGAGGGGACAGGGGCGCAGAGCACTGAAGCTTTCTTT
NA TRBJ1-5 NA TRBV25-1 CASSGGSNQPQHF TGTGCCAGCAGCGGCGGAAGCAATCAGCCCCAGCATTTT
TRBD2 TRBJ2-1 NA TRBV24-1 CATSDPRDYSEQFF TGTGCCACCAGTGATCCCCGGGACTACTCTGAGCAGTTCTTC
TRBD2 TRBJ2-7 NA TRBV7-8 CASTPGSLAGEGGEQYF TGTGCCAGCACCCCTGGGTCCCTAGCGGGAGAAGGGGGCGAGCAGTACTTC
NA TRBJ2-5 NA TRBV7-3 CASSLGRRETQYF TGTGCCAGCAGCTTAGGGAGACGTGAGACCCAGTACTTC
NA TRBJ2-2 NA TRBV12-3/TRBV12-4 CASSLISLGELFF TGTGCCAGCAGTTTAATCTCCCTGGGGGAGCTGTTTTTT
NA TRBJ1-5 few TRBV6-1 CASSETFQSNQPQHF TGTGCCAGCAGTGAGACTTTCCAAAGCAATCAGCCCCAGCATTTT